Below are 32 T cell receptor beta chains sequenced from a single sample in a study of shared clonotypes between healthy human individuals. Generated by immunoSEQ multiplex PCR, the TCRdb table keeps only in-frame clones and is missing some. The sample has around 430,000 clones, about 85% seen once. Sequenced: PBMCs. The source of these receptors is a middle-aged woman in good health. Some clones in this sample may be carry-over from other donors' samples.

With respect to this clone: Mismatch with germline at one junction end may stem from a read error. The V and J genes are TRBV27 and TRBJ2-7; 7 bases agree with TRBD1. The CDR3 runs 14 residues. CDR1 and CDR2 (germline): MNHEY, SMNVEV (reference sequence). The CDR3: CASSLQGQSSEQYF. The CDR3 bases are TGTGCCAGCAGTTTACAGGGACAGTCCTCCGAGCAGTACTTC.

This clone was counted only a few times. The chain's CDR3 is CASSLGGGYSNQPQHF. The CDR3 region has the DNA TGCGCCAGCAGCTTGGGTGGCGGCTATAGCAATCAGCCCCAGCATTTT. V is TRBV5-1 and J is TRBJ1-5; D gene ambiguous. Between the trimmed V and J ends, which lost 0 bases and 0 bases, there was a span of 10 bases. The CDR3 spans 16 residues. Germline lookup yields CDR1 SGHRS and CDR2 YFSETQ. The full variable domain, rest sourced from reference TRBV5-1 and TRBJ1-5, is KAGVTQTPRYLIKTRGQQVTLSCSPISGHRSVSWYQQTPGQGLQFLFEYFSETQRNKGNFPGRFSGRQFSNSRSEMNVSTLELGDSALYLCASSLGGGYSNQPQHFGDGTRLSIL.

The chain couples TRBV7-3 to TRBJ2-7; TRBD2 aligns across 7 bases. The J segment lost 4 bases and the V segment lost 2 bases, leaving 14 bases of the junction unmatched. Germline CDR1 is SGHTA and CDR2 is FQGTGA. The CDR3 runs 17 residues. The CDR3 DNA reads TGTGCCAGCAGCTTATACCCTAGCGGAATTGAAACTTACGAGCAGTACTTC. Translating gives CASSLYPSGIETYEQYF.

V and J are TRBV6-4 and TRBJ2-1; 11 nucleotides agree with TRBD1. The length of the CDR3 is 15 residues. J was trimmed by 6 bases and V by 8 bases; bases with no gene match: 9. Germline CDR1 MRHNA, CDR2 SNTAGT. Here the CDR3 reads CASGRTGGASNEQFF. The CDR3 DNA sequence: TGTGCCAGCGGAAGGACAGGGGGCGCTTCCAATGAGCAGTTCTTC.

This chain connects TRBV9 to TRBJ2-2; D tentatively fits TRBD1 or TRBD2 (5 bases each). Germline CDR1 is SGDLS and CDR2 is YYNGEE. Trimming took 0 bases from V and 7 from J, leaving 10 bases between them. The CDR3 extends over 14 amino acids. The CDR3 nucleotides are TGTGCCAGCAGCGTAGGTGGGGGAATCGGGGAGCTGTTTTTT. This sequence encodes CASSVGGGIGELFF.

This rearrangement joins TRBV7-2 to TRBJ2-3; D gene unclear. Germline lookup yields CDR1 SGHTA and CDR2 FQGNSA. The CDR3 contains 15 residues. V was cut by 1 base and J by 4 bases, with 12 bases left in between. The CDR3 loop reads CASSLGFSEADTQYF. Written as DNA, the CDR3 is TGTGCCAGCAGCTTAGGATTCTCGGAAGCAGATACGCAGTATTTT. Variable domain in full (rest from reference TRBV7-2 and TRBJ2-3): GAGVSQSPSNKVTEKGKDVELRCDPISGHTALYWYRQSLGQGLEFLIYFQGNSAPDKSGLPSDRFSAERTGGSVSTLTIQRTQQEDSAVYLCASSLGFSEADTQYFGPGTRLTVL.

The CDR3 region is CASSPSEIQETQYF. DNA of the CDR3: TGTGCCAGCAGCCCGTCGGAGATCCAAGAGACCCAGTACTTC. The V call is TRBV7-8, the J call TRBJ2-5; the D is unclear. V was cut by 5 bases and J by 1 base, with 11 bases left in between. CDR3 length equals 14 residues. In germline, CDR1 is SGHVS, CDR2 FQNEAQ. Full variable domain (remainder filled in from reference TRBV7-8 and TRBJ2-5): GAGVSQSPRYKVAKRGQDVALRCDPISGHVSLFWYQQALGQGPEFLTYFQNEAQLDKSGLPSDRFFAERPEGSVSTLKIQRTQQEDSAVYLCASSPSEIQETQYFGPGTRLLVL.

In DNA, the CDR3 is TGCGCCAGCAGCCCGAGACTAGCGGGAGCGGTCGAGCAGTACTTC. Protein product: CASSPRLAGAVEQYF. The chain carries TRBV5-1 and TRBJ2-5; TRBD2 matches 12 bases. The DNA matches TRBJ2-7 better at its end, which makes the J call doubtful. The CDR3 totals 15 residues. Per germline, CDR1 SGHRS and CDR2 YFSETQ.

The J gene is TRBJ2-3, the V gene TRBV9; D may be TRBD1 (6 bases). Germline V gene lookup returns CDR1 SGDLS and CDR2 YYNGEE. Trimming took off 1 base at V and 0 bases at J, with 12 bases between the two ends. The CDR3 sequence is 16 residues long. CDR3 in DNA: TGTGCCAGCAGCGTATTAAGTGGGACAAGCACAGATACGCAGTATTTT. It encodes CASSVLSGTSTDTQYF.

About this clone itself: Given a much more abundant clone one base away, this may be a read error. The CDR3 DNA reads as TGTGCCAGCAGCCCGGGACAGGGCTACGAGCAGTACTTC. Its translation is CASSPGQGYEQYF. The chain carries TRBV7-3 and TRBJ2-7; 9 bases agree with TRBD1. CDR3 length equals 13 residues. In germline, CDR1 is SGHTA, CDR2 FQGTGA. Trimming at V came to 5 bases and at J to 3 bases, leaving 2 bases not matched to a gene.

This clone is a singleton in its sample. J is TRBJ1-5 and V is TRBV5-1, with 7 bases aligning to TRBD1. CDR1 is SGHRS, CDR2 YFSETQ, per germline. CDR3 length equals 13 residues. V shed 0 bases and J 16 bases; nucleotides not matched to a gene: 10. DNA of the CDR3: TGCGCCAGCAGCTTGGCCCCGGGACAGAAGGTTCATTTT. It codes for CASSLAPGQKVHF.

This chain uses TRBV7-9 with TRBJ2-1; 8 positions match TRBD1. J gave up 8 bases and V 1 base, and 4 bases lay outside the gene matches. Germline V lookup: CDR1 SEHNR, CDR2 FQNEAQ (reference sequence). The CDR3 has 14 amino acids. CDR3 amino acids: CASSLETGEDEQFF. The CDR3 DNA sequence: TGTGCCAGCAGCTTAGAGACAGGGGAGGATGAGCAGTTCTTC.

The chain employs TRBV28 and TRBJ2-5, with D hard to call. The DNA matches TRBJ2-7 better at its end, which makes the J call doubtful. The CDR3 sequence is 13 residues long. Per germline, CDR1 MDHEN and CDR2 SYDVKM. CDR3 nucleotides: TGTGCCAGCAGTGATGTGAGCTCCTACGAGCAGTACTTC. It specifies CASSDVSSYEQYF.

The V call is TRBV28, the J call TRBJ1-4; D unresolved. The ends were cut back, 5 bases at V and 8 bases at J, with 9 bases in the middle. The CDR3 loop spans 12 amino acids. From germline, CDR1 is MDHEN and CDR2 SYDVKM. CDR3 nucleotide sequence: TGTGCCAGCAGTCCCCTCAGAGAAAAACTGTTTTTT. Translating gives CASSPLREKLFF.

The chain has TRBV7-9 and TRBJ2-1; 10 nucleotides line up with TRBD2. Germline CDR1 and CDR2: SEHNR and FQNEAQ (reference sequence). The CDR3 spans 17 residues. The V gene end was trimmed by 5 bases and the J gene end by 0 bases; junction bases not matched to a gene: 7. The CDR3 reads CASSPSGRGFSYNEQFF. The CDR3 region has the DNA TGTGCCAGCAGCCCCAGCGGGAGGGGGTTCTCCTACAATGAGCAGTTCTTC.

The V and J genes are TRBV15 and TRBJ2-6; D is perhaps TRBD2 (5 bases). Germline V gene data show CDR1 as LNHNV and CDR2 as YYDKDF (reference sequence). The CDR3 sequence is 15 residues long. V was trimmed by 4 bases and J by 3 bases, leaving 10 bases between them. For the CDR3, the DNA is TGTGCCACCAGCAAGATGGGGAGTGGGGCCAACGTCCTGACTTTC. Translated: CATSKMGSGANVLTF.

This clone has just one count. This rearrangement joins TRBV5-4 to TRBJ2-3, with TRBD2 identical over 7 bases. Germline-derived CDR1 and CDR2 are SGHNT and YYREEE (reference sequence). The CDR3 has 15 amino acids. V lost 0 bases, J lost 0 bases, and 1 base stayed unmatched. CDR3 coding DNA: TGTGCCAGCAGCTTGGGGGGAGGGAGCACAGATACGCAGTATTTT. It encodes CASSLGGGSTDTQYF.

In nucleotides, the CDR3 is TGTGCCAGCATGCTTCGGGTTGCCGGCGGGGAGCTGTTTTTT. Translating it yields CASMLRVAGGELFF. The V call is TRBV28, the J call TRBJ2-2, with D hard to call. This CDR3 is 14 amino acids long. CDR1 is MDHEN, CDR2 SYDVKM, per germline. V lost 7 bases, J lost 7 bases, and 16 bases lay in between.

This chain's CDR3 is CASSLRGAGNTIYF. CDR3 DNA: TGTGCCAGCAGTTTAAGGGGGGCTGGAAACACCATATATTTT. This chain connects TRBV27 to TRBJ1-3; maybe TRBD1 (6 bases). Trimming pared 2 bases from V and 2 bases from J, leaving 7 bases between. This CDR3 has 14 amino acids. Germline-derived CDR1 and CDR2 are MNHEY and SMNVEV (reference sequence).

The CDR3 here is CAWTPRLADYQETQYF. DNA of the CDR3: TGTGCCTGGACCCCTCGGCTAGCGGATTACCAAGAGACCCAGTACTTC. The chain joins TRBV30 to TRBJ2-5; 7 bases match TRBD2. Looked up from germline, CDR1 is GTSNPN and CDR2 is SVGIG (reference sequence). J was trimmed by 0 bases and V by 4 bases; bases with no gene match: 11. CDR3 length equals 16 residues. Full variable domain (rest looked up from reference TRBV30 and TRBJ2-5): SQTIHQWPATLVQPVGSPLSLECTVEGTSNPNLYWYRQAAGRGLQLLFYSVGIGQISSEVPQNLSASRPQDRQFILSSKKLLLSDSGFYLCAWTPRLADYQETQYFGPGTRLLVL.

This rearrangement joins TRBV30 to TRBJ2-1; TRBD2 aligns across 8 bases. Germline lookup yields CDR1 GTSNPN and CDR2 SVGIG (reference sequence). The CDR3 length is 15 residues. Germline trimming cut 4 bases from V and 4 bases from J; bases unmatched to any gene: 9. CDR3 bases: TGTGCCTGGATGGGGGGAGCGGGAGCGTACAATGAGCAGTTCTTC. It translates to CAWMGGAGAYNEQFF.

This rearrangement joins TRBV4-1 to TRBJ1-2, with TRBD1 identical over 7 bases. V trimming: 0 bases; J trimming: 3 bases; junction bases outside the gene matches: 13. Per germline, CDR1 MGHRA and CDR2 YSYEKL. CDR3 length: 18 amino acids. CDR3 in amino acids: CASSQEGSFRDSYYGYTF. The CDR3 nucleotides read TGCGCCAGCAGCCAAGAAGGGAGTTTCCGGGACAGCTACTATGGCTACACCTTC.

The chain uses TRBV18 and TRBJ2-4; TRBD1 matches 11 bases. V gave up 6 bases and J gave up 3 bases; unmatched junction bases: 4. The CDR3 sequence is 15 residues long. The V gene's germline CDR1 is KGHSH and CDR2 LQKENI. The CDR3 loop is CASSEGTGGKNIQYF. The CDR3 DNA follows: TGTGCCAGCTCTGAAGGGACAGGGGGCAAAAACATTCAGTACTTC.

The chain has TRBV19 and TRBJ2-3; 7 bases match TRBD2. Unmatched junction bases numbered 8, after V lost 7 bases and J lost 4 bases. The CDR3 covers 14 residues. Germline values: CDR1 LNHDA, CDR2 SQIVND (reference sequence). The CDR3 nucleotides read TGTGCCAGTACGGCGGGAGTGTCGTCAGATACGCAGTATTTT. Encoded protein: CASTAGVSSDTQYF.

A remark on this clone: At the DNA level, this CDR3 is encoded by other sequences in the same sample as well. V usage is TRBV11-1 and J usage is TRBJ2-7; D ambiguous. V was cut by 1 base and J by 1 base, with 2 bases left in between. The CDR3 contains 12 residues. The germline CDR1 and CDR2 sequences are SGHAT and FQDESV (reference sequence). CDR3 sequence: CASSLGSYEQYF. As DNA, the CDR3 is TGTGCCAGCAGCTTAGGGTCCTACGAGCAGTACTTC.

The chain recombines TRBV2 with TRBJ2-5; D is unresolved. The CDR3 extends over 13 amino acids. Germline V gene sequence: CDR1 SNHLY, CDR2 FYNNEI. Trimming shortened V by 3 bases and J by 2 bases, and 7 bases separated the two germline ends. The CDR3 protein is CASSEVIQETQYF. The CDR3 DNA sequence: TGTGCCAGCAGTGAGGTCATTCAAGAGACCCAGTACTTC.

This clone was picked up one time. This chain joins TRBV9 and TRBJ2-1; D gene uncertain. This CDR3 contains 14 residues. V gave up 0 bases and J gave up 6 bases, with 10 bases separating them. The germline CDR1 and CDR2 sequences are SGDLS and YYNGEE. This CDR3 is CASSVAGTSNEQFF. The CDR3 nucleotides read TGTGCCAGCAGCGTAGCGGGCACCTCCAATGAGCAGTTCTTC.

The rearrangement joins TRBV5-1 to TRBJ2-5; D is uncertain. The V gene lost 2 bases and the J gene lost 2 bases, with 7 bases spanning the gap. The CDR3 is made up of 13 amino acids. Germline V CDR1 and CDR2: SGHRS, YFSETQ. CDR3: CASSFTRQETQYF. CDR3 in DNA: TGCGCCAGCAGCTTCACACGGCAAGAGACCCAGTACTTC. Full variable domain (remainder filled in from reference TRBV5-1 and TRBJ2-5): KAGVTQTPRYLIKTRGQQVTLSCSPISGHRSVSWYQQTPGQGLQFLFEYFSETQRNKGNFPGRFSGRQFSNSRSEMNVSTLELGDSALYLCASSFTRQETQYFGPGTRLLVL.

This clone has just a few counts. The identical CDR3 is also encoded by other nucleotide sequences in the sample. The chain is built from TRBV5-1 and TRBJ2-1; no firm D call. V gave up 0 bases and J gave up 5 bases, with 6 bases separating them. CDR1 and CDR2 from the germline V gene are SGHRS and YFSETQ. This CDR3 contains 13 residues. The DNA for the CDR3 is TGCGCCAGCAGCTTGGGCGAAGACAATGAGCAGTTCTTC. This gives the protein CASSLGEDNEQFF. The whole variable domain, filled in from reference TRBV5-1 and TRBJ2-1, reads KAGVTQTPRYLIKTRGQQVTLSCSPISGHRSVSWYQQTPGQGLQFLFEYFSETQRNKGNFPGRFSGRQFSNSRSEMNVSTLELGDSALYLCASSLGEDNEQFFGPGTRLTVL.

The chain is built from TRBV18 and TRBJ2-5; D possibly corresponds to TRBD2 (5 bases). The J call is uncertain, as TRBJ2-7 better fits the DNA end. Germline loops: CDR1 KGHSH, CDR2 LQKENI. CDR3 length: 16 amino acids. CDR3 sequence reads: CASSPVDIRGTYEQYF. As DNA, the CDR3 is TGTGCCAGCTCACCGGTTGATATTCGGGGAACCTACGAGCAGTACTTC.

This sequence joins TRBV15 and TRBJ1-2, with D tentatively TRBD1 (5 bases). Per germline, CDR1 LNHNV and CDR2 YYDKDF (reference sequence). V was pared by 0 bases and J by 4 bases, with 12 bases between. The CDR3 runs 15 residues. The CDR3 sequence is CATSRDSGRIYGYTF. CDR3 coding DNA: TGTGCCACCAGCAGAGATTCAGGGAGAATCTATGGCTACACCTTC.

The rearrangement links TRBV4-2 to TRBJ2-3; 11 nucleotides align to TRBD2. V shed 3 bases, J shed 5 bases, and the junction held 1 base outside the gene matches. Germline CDR1 and CDR2: LGHNA and YNFKEQ. The CDR3 runs to 14 residues. Written as DNA, the CDR3 is TGTGCCAGCAGCCACGGACTAGCGGGAGATACGCAGTATTTT. This sequence encodes CASSHGLAGDTQYF.